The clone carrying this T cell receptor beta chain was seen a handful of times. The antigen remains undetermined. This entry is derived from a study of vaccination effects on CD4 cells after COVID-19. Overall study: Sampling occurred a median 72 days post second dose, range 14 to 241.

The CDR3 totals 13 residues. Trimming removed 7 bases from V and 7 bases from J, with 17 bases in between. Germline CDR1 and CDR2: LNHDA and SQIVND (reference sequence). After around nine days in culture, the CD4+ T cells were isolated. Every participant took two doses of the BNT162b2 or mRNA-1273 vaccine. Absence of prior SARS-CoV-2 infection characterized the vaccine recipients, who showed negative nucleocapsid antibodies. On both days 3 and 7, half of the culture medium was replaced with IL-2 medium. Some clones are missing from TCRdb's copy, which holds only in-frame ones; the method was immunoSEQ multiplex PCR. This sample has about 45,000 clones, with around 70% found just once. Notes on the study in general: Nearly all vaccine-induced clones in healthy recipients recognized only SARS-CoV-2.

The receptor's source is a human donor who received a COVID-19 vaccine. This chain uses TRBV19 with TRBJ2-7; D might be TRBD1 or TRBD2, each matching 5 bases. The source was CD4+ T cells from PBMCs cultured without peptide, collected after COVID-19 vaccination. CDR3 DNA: TGTGCCAGTACCCGGGGACCGCGTGGAGAGCAGTACTTC. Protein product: CASTRGPRGEQYF.